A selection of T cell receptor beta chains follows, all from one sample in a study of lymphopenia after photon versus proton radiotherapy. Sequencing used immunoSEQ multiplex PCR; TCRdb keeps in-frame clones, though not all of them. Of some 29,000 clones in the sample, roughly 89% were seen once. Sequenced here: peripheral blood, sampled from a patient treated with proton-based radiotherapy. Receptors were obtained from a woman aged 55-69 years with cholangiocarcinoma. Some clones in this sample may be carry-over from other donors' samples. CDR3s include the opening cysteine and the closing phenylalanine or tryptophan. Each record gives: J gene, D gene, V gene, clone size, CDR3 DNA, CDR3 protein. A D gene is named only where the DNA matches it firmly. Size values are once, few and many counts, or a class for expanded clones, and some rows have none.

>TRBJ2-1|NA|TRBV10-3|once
TGTGCCATCAAAGCGGAGCTCTCCTACAATGAGCAGTTCTTC
CAIKAELSYNEQFF
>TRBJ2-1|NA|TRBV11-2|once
TGTGCCAGCAGCTTAGCGTTACTAACAAGTGAGCAGTTCTTC
CASSLALLTSEQFF
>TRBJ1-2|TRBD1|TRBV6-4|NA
TGTGCCAGCAGTGACTCGGACAGGTACGGCTACACCTTC
CASSDSDRYGYTF
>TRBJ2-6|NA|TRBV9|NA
TGTGCCAGCAGTAATAGGGACCCTGGGGCCAACGTCCTGACTTTC
CASSNRDPGANVLTF
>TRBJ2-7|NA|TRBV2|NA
TGTGCCAGCAGTGAAGAGATCAGGGGTCTCGAGCAGTACTTC
CASSEEIRGLEQYF
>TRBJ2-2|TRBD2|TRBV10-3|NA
TGTGCCACCAGGGGACTAGCGGGGCCCGACACCGGGGAGCTGTTTTTT
CATRGLAGPDTGELFF
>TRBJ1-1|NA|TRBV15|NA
TGTGCCACCAGCAGAGCCGCGGCGAACACTGAAGCTTTCTTT
CATSRAAANTEAFF
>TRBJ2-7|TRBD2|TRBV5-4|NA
TGTGCCAGCAGCGCATTCGGGGGGGGAGTTAACTACGAGCAGTACTTC
CASSAFGGGVNYEQYF
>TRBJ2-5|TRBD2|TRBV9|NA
TGTGCCAGCAGCGTGGCCAGCGGGGCCCCGGGGACCCAGTACTTC
CASSVASGAPGTQYF
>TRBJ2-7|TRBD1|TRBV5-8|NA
TGTGCCAGCAGGGAACCACCGGGACAGGGGGGAGAGCAGTACTTC
CASREPPGQGGEQYF
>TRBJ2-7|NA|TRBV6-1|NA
TGTGCCAGCAGTGGCAGGGGCCAGACCTACGAGCAGTACTTC
CASSGRGQTYEQYF
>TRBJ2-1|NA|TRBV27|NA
TGTGCCAGCAGGATTAGCGTCCTGCCCTACAATGAGCAGTTCTTC
CASRISVLPYNEQFF
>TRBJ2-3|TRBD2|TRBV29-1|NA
TGCAGCGTACCCCGGGGGGGCGGTCGTACAGATACGCAGTATTTT
CSVPRGGGRTDTQYF
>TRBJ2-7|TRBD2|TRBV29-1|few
TGCAGCGTTGAGGCGGGGGGGGGCTACGAGCAGTACTTC
CSVEAGGGYEQYF
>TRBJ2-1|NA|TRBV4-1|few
TGCGCCAGCAGCCAAGCCGGCACCTCGAATGAGCAGTTCTTC
CASSQAGTSNEQFF